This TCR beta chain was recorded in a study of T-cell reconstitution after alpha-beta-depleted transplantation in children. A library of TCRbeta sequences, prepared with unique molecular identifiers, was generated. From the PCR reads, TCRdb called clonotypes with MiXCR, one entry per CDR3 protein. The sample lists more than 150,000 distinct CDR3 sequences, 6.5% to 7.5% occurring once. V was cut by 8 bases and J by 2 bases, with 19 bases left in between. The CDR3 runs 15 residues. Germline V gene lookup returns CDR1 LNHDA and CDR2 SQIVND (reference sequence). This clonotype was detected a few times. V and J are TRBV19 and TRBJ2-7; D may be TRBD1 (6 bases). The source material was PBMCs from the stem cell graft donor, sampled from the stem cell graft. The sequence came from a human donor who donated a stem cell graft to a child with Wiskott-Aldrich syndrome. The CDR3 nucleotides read TGTGCCAGTCAGAGGAACCCCTGGACAGCCTACGAGCAGTACTTC. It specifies CASQRNPWTAYEQYF. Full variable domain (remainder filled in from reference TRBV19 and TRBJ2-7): DGGITQSPKYLFRKEGQNVTLSCEQNLNHDAMYWYRQDPGQGLRLIYYSQIVNDFQKGDIAEGYSVSREKKESFPLTVTSAQKNPTAFYLCASQRNPWTAYEQYFGPGTRLTVT.